The present TCR beta chain was sequenced within a study of T-cell memory formation after mild COVID-19. Study overall: There were largely donor-specific TCR clusters.

Researchers used 5'RACE with constant-segment primers to make TCR alpha and TCR beta cDNA libraries that carry sample barcodes and UMIs. TCRdb reanalysed the 5' RACE reads using MiXCR and keeps one entry per CDR3 protein. The data contain 190,000 or so distinct CDR3 sequences, over 20% of them singletons. Worth noting for this clonotype: Its antigen remains unidentified.

This CDR3 has 14 amino acids. Germline V lookup: CDR1 SNHLY, CDR2 FYNNEI. V lost 4 bases and J lost 2, with 10 bases in between. Study-wide points: CD4+ contracting clones were found mainly in CM and EM, and CD8+ ones in EMRA. Clones shrinking from day 15 to 85 showed even CD4/CD8 mixes; later expanders tilted CD4+.

Sequenced: PBMCs or a T cell subset sorted from them (not recorded which). The clonotype comes from an adult woman who had mild COVID-19 (a few samples of this study predate the infection). Cell type and time point are not known. This sequence joins TRBV2 and TRBJ2-3; D not resolved. The DNA of the CDR3 is TGTGCCAGCAGTGCTGCTCCGCTCACAGATACGCAGTATTTT. Protein: CASSAAPLTDTQYF.